A selection of T cell receptor beta chains follows, all from one sample in a study of blood T cell repertoires in COVID-19. Clones were sequenced by immunoSEQ multiplex PCR, and TCRdb holds only the in-frame ones, with some missing. The data show 90,000 or so clones, approximately 92% seen once. Specimen: peripheral blood. Receptors originate from an elderly woman with active COVID-19. CDR3s include the opening cysteine and the closing phenylalanine or tryptophan. The order of the fields is clone size, D gene, V gene, J gene, CDR3 DNA, CDR3 protein. The D gene is left open where the match is weak. Size is stated for part of the rows, as once, few or many counts, or as a class when the clone is expanded.

>-|TRBD2|TRBV7-9|TRBJ2-3
TGTGCCAGCAGGACAACTAGCGGGAGGGGGACAGATACGCAGTATTTT
CASRTTSGRGTDTQYF
>-|TRBD1|TRBV19|TRBJ1-2
TGTGCCAGTAGTCACAGGGGGCTTTATGGCTACACCTTC
CASSHRGLYGYTF
>-|-|TRBV28|TRBJ2-7
TGTGCCAGCAGTTTGAGGGAACCTCCCTACGAGCAGTACTTC
CASSLREPPYEQYF
>-|-|TRBV28|TRBJ2-7
TGTGCCAGCAGTTCCCTCCCATTGGGGGGGCAGGGGGAGCAGTACTTC
CASSSLPLGGQGEQYF
>-|TRBD2|TRBV11-2|TRBJ2-3
TGTGCCAGCAGCTTAGCCGGGGGACTAGCTGTACCAGATACGCAGTATTTT
CASSLAGGLAVPDTQYF
>-|TRBD2|TRBV7-8|TRBJ2-7
TGTGCCAGCAGCGTCCTAGCGGGATCCTACGAGCAGTACTTC
CASSVLAGSYEQYF
>-|-|TRBV28|TRBJ2-7
TGTGCCAGCAGCCAGGGGGGACTAGCCTACGAGCAGTACTTC
CASSQGGLAYEQYF
>-|TRBD2|TRBV7-9|TRBJ2-5
TGTGCCAGTAGACTAGCGGGGCAAGAGACCCAGTACTTC
CASRLAGQETQYF
>-|TRBD2|TRBV7-2|TRBJ2-3
TGTGCCAGCAGCTTAGCACTAGCGGAGGGGACAGATACGCAGTATTTT
CASSLALAEGTDTQYF
>-|TRBD2|TRBV11-1|TRBJ2-3
TGTGCCAGCAGCGAAAGAGCGCGGGAGGGCACAGATACGCAGTATTTT
CASSERAREGTDTQYF
>-|-|TRBV7-2|TRBJ2-5
TGTGCCAGCAGCTTAGCCAGGGGTTACCAAGAGACCCAGTACTTC
CASSLARGYQETQYF
>-|TRBD2|TRBV6-2/TRBV6-3|TRBJ2-5
TGTGCCAGCAGCTCTAGCGGGAGTAAAGAGACCCAGTACTTC
CASSSSGSKETQYF
>-|TRBD2|TRBV7-3|TRBJ2-3
TGTGCCAGCAGCTCGGGACTAGCGGGAGGTACAGATACGCAGTATTTT
CASSSGLAGGTDTQYF
>-|-|TRBV27|TRBJ2-7
TGTGCCAGCAGGAAGCAGGGGAACGAGCAGTACTTC
CASRKQGNEQYF
>-|TRBD2|TRBV6-2/TRBV6-3|TRBJ2-5
TGTGCCAGCAGTTACTTCGGACTAGCGGGAGTCGGCCAAGAGACCCAGTACTTC
CASSYFGLAGVGQETQYF
>-|TRBD2|TRBV15|TRBJ2-7
TGTGCCACCAGCAGAGTGTTGGAGCGGGAGGTTTGGAGGGAGCAGTACTTC
CATSRVLEREVWREQYF
>-|-|TRBV28|TRBJ1-2
TGTGCCAGCGGAAGGACTGATGGCTACACCTTC
CASGRTDGYTF
>-|TRBD2|TRBV7-2|TRBJ2-2
TGTGCCAGCAGCCCCGCCGGGACTAGTAACACCGGGGAGCTGTTTTTT
CASSPAGTSNTGELFF
>-|-|TRBV5-1|TRBJ2-7
TGCGCCAGCAGCTTAGCTGGCGGGGCCGGCTACGAGCAGTACTTC
CASSLAGGAGYEQYF
>-|TRBD2|TRBV28|TRBJ2-3
TGTGCCAGCCGGTCACGTGGCGGGAGCCTCGCAGATACGCAGTATTTT
CASRSRGGSLADTQYF
>-|-|TRBV7-3|TRBJ2-3
TGTGCCAGCAGCTTAAGGCGGGGACCAGATACGCAGTATTTT
CASSLRRGPDTQYF
>-|-|TRBV27|TRBJ2-5
TGTGCCAGCAGCCGGGGTGGGTGGGAGACCCAGTACTTC
CASSRGGWETQYF
>-|-|TRBV2|TRBJ1-3
TGTGCCAGCAGTGGACAGGTTAACACCATATATTTT
CASSGQVNTIYF
>-|TRBD2|TRBV19|TRBJ2-1
TGTGCCAGTAGTACAAGCGGGACTCCCTACAATGAGCAGTTCTTC
CASSTSGTPYNEQFF
>-|TRBD2|TRBV5-1|TRBJ2-1
TGCGCCAGCAGCCCGGGGGGGAGCTCCTACAATGAGCAGTTCTTC
CASSPGGSSYNEQFF
>-|-|TRBV28|TRBJ1-1
TGTGCCGTAAGGAGCCAAAGGAGGTCTGAAGCTTTCTTT
CAVRSQRRSEAFF
>-|-|TRBV11-2|TRBJ1-6
TGTGCCAGCAGCTTAGGGGGGCGATTTTCACCCCTCCACTTT
CASSLGGRFSPLHF
>-|-|TRBV28|TRBJ1-3
TGTGCCAGCAGTTTTCAGGGGCTAAGTGGAAACACCATATATTTT
CASSFQGLSGNTIYF
>-|TRBD2|TRBV7-2|TRBJ2-3
TGTGCCAGCAGCCCCGGGGGGTTTAGCACAGATACGCAGTATTTT
CASSPGGFSTDTQYF
>few|-|TRBV5-6|TRBJ2-2
TGTGCCAGCACCTCAAGCGTGAACACCGGGGAGCTGTTTTTT
CASTSSVNTGELFF
>-|TRBD2|TRBV28|TRBJ2-7
TGTGCCAGCAGTGGTCAGACTAGCGGGAGGGCCCAGGGTGCGGGGTCCTACGAGCAGTACTTC
CASSGQTSGRAQGAGSYEQYF
>-|-|TRBV18|TRBJ1-4
TGTGCCAGCTCACCCGGTTCGGGGTCTAGTGAAAAACTGTTTTTT
CASSPGSGSSEKLFF
>-|-|TRBV30|TRBJ2-7
TGTGCCTGGACAGGCAGGGGATTTCAATACGAGCAGTACTTC
CAWTGRGFQYEQYF
>-|-|TRBV19|TRBJ1-4
TGTGCCAGTACATTTAGGGGCGGCGCGGTATGGTTTTTT
CASTFRGGAVWFF
>-|-|TRBV19|TRBJ2-1
TGTGCCAGTAGTACTAATAACAATGAGCAGTTCTTC
CASSTNNNEQFF
>-|TRBD1|TRBV27|TRBJ2-7
TGTGCCAGCAGTTGGGGGACAGGTCCCTACGAGCAGTACTTC
CASSWGTGPYEQYF
>once|TRBD1|TRBV28|TRBJ1-2
TGTGCCAGCACCCAAATAATTGGACAGGGTGACTATGGCTACACCTTC
CASTQIIGQGDYGYTF
>-|-|TRBV11-2|TRBJ2-3
TGTGCCAGCAATAACGAGGCAGATACGCAGTATTTT
CASNNEADTQYF
>-|-|TRBV7-9|TRBJ1-1
TGTGCCAGCAGCTTAGGGGGGGACACTGAAGCTTTCTTT
CASSLGGDTEAFF
>-|TRBD2|TRBV11-2|TRBJ2-7
TGTGCCAGCAGCTCAATCTGGACTAGCGGGAGCTACGAGCAGTACTTC
CASSSIWTSGSYEQYF
>-|TRBD1|TRBV4-3|TRBJ2-2
TGCGCCAGCAGCCCCTTGGACAGGATGAACACCGGGGAGCTGTTTTTT
CASSPLDRMNTGELFF
>-|-|TRBV12-2|TRBJ1-5
TGTGCAAGTCGCTCCGCCCCTCCAGACCGAGAAAGGGGTGTTAGCAATCAGCCCCAGCATTTT
CASRSAPPDRERGVSNQPQHF
>-|TRBD1|TRBV19|TRBJ1-1
TGTGCCAGTAGTTCGGGCCGGACAGGGGTGTTTCACACTGAAGCTTTCTTT
CASSSGRTGVFHTEAFF
>-|TRBD2|TRBV5-1|TRBJ2-7
TGCGCCAGCAGCCGCCAACTAGCGGGAGGGGTGTCCTACGAGCAGTACTTC
CASSRQLAGGVSYEQYF
>-|TRBD2|TRBV4-1|TRBJ2-7
TGCGCCAGCAGCCAATTAGCGGGAGGGCCTAGGGAGCAGTACTTC
CASSQLAGGPREQYF
>-|TRBD2|TRBV5-1|TRBJ2-5
TGCGCCAGCAGCTTGGAGGGACTAGCGGGAGTCAAGACCCAGTACTTC
CASSLEGLAGVKTQYF
>once|TRBD2|TRBV9|TRBJ2-5
TGTGCCAGCAGCGCGACTAGCGGGAGGGTGGGGGAGACCCAGTACTTC
CASSATSGRVGETQYF
>-|TRBD2|TRBV2|TRBJ2-7
TGTGCCAGCGGAGGGACTAACTACGAGCAGTACTTC
CASGGTNYEQYF
>-|TRBD2|TRBV4-3|TRBJ2-2
TGCGCCAGCAGCCAAGATTATCCGGGAGGGAGAACCGGGGAGCTGTTTTTT
CASSQDYPGGRTGELFF
>-|TRBD2|TRBV7-9|TRBJ2-1
TGTGCCAGCAGCTTAGCAGCGGCTAGCGGGATGTACAATGAGCAGTTCTTC
CASSLAAASGMYNEQFF
>-|TRBD1|TRBV6-5|TRBJ1-2
TGTGCCAGCAGGAACCCGACAGGGAAGGGGTATGGCTACACCTTC
CASRNPTGKGYGYTF
>-|TRBD2|TRBV5-1|TRBJ2-5
TGCGCCAGCAGCATTGGGACTAGCGGGAGGTCAACGTGGTACTTC
CASSIGTSGRSTWYF
>few|-|TRBV11-3|TRBJ2-4
TGTGCCAGCAGCGCTGGGCCTGGCGAAAACATTCAGTACTTC
CASSAGPGENIQYF
>-|TRBD2|TRBV11-1|TRBJ2-5
TGTGCCAGCAGCCCCGGGAGGGGGGACCAAGAGACCCAGTACTTC
CASSPGRGDQETQYF
>-|TRBD2|TRBV27|TRBJ2-3
TGTGCCAGCAGTTTCGGGCTAGCGGGAGGGGCAGATACGCAGTATTTT
CASSFGLAGGADTQYF